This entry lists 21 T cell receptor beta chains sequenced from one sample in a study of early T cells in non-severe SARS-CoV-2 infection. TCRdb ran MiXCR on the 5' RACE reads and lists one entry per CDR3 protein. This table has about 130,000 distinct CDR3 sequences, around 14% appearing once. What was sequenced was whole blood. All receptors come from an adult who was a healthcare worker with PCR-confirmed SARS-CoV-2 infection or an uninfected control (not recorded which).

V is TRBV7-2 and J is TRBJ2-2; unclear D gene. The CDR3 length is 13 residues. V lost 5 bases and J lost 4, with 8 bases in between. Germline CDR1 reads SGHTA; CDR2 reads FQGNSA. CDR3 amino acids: CASSPGPTGELFF. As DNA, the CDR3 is TGTGCCAGCAGCCCCGGACCCACCGGGGAGCTGTTTTTT.

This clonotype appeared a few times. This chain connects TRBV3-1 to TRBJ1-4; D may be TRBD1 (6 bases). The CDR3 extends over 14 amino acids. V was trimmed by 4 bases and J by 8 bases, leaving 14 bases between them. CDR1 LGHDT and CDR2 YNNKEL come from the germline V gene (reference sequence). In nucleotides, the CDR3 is TGTGCCAGCAGCCGGAGGGGGGAGTGGGAAAAACTGTTTTTT. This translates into CASSRRGEWEKLFF.

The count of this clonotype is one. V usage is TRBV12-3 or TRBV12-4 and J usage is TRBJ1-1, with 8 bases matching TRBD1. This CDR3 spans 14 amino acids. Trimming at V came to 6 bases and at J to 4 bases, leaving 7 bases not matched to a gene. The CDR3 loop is CASSNTGGGTEAFF. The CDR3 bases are TGTGCCAGCAGCAATACAGGGGGGGGCACTGAAGCTTTCTTT.

CDR3 protein: CASSQETAMAYEQYF. DNA for the CDR3: TGTGCCAGCAGCCAAGAGACAGCAATGGCCTACGAGCAGTACTTC. The J gene is TRBJ2-7, the V gene TRBV3-1, with a weak D call TRBD1 (5 bases). This CDR3 is built from 15 residues. CDR1 and CDR2 from the germline V gene are LGHDT and YNNKEL (reference sequence). V was shortened by 0 bases and J by 2 bases, with 11 bases between the two germline ends.

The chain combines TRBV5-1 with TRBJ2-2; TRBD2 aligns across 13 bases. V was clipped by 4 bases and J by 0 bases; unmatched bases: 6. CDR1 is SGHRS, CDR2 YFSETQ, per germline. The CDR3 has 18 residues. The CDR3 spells CASSAGLAGASNTGELFF. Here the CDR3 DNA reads TGCGCCAGCAGCGCCGGACTAGCGGGGGCCTCGAACACCGGGGAGCTGTTTTTT.

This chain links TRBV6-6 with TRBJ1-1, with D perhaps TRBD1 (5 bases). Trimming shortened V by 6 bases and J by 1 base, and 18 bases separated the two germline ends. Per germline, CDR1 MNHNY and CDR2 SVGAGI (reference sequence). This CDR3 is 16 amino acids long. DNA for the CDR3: TGTGCCAGCAGCCATGGGGGTGTCAGAGAGAACACTGAAGCTTTCTTT. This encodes CASSHGGVRENTEAFF.

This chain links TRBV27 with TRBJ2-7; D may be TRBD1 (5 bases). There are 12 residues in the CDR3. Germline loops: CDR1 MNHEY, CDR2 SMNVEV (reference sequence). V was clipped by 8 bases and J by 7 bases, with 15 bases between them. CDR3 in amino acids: CASGDSSDEQYF. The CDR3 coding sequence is TGTGCCAGCGGTGACAGTTCGGATGAGCAGTACTTC.

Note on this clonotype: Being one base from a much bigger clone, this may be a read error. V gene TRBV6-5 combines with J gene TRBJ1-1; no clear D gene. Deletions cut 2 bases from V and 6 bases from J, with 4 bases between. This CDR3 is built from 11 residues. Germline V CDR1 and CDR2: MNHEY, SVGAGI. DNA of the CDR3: TGTGCCAGCAGTTACGGGGCTGAAGCTTTCTTT. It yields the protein CASSYGAEAFF.

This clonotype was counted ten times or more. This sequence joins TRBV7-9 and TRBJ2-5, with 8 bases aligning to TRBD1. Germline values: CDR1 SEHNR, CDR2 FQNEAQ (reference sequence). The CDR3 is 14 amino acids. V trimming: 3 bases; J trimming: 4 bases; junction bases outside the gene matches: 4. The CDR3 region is CASSFGQGLETQYF. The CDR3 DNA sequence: TGTGCCAGCAGCTTCGGACAGGGTTTAGAGACCCAGTACTTC.

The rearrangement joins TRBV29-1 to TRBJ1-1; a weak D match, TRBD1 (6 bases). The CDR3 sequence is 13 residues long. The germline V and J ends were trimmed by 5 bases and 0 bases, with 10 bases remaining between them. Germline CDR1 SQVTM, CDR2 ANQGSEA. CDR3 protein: CSVSGHLNTEAFF. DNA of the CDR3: TGCAGCGTTTCGGGACACCTGAACACTGAAGCTTTCTTT. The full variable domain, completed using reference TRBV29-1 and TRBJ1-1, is SAVISQKPSRDICQRGTSLTIQCQVDSQVTMMFWYRQQPGQSLTLIATANQGSEATYESGFVIDKFPISRPNLTFSTLTVSNMSPEDSSIYLCSVSGHLNTEAFFGQGTRLTVV.

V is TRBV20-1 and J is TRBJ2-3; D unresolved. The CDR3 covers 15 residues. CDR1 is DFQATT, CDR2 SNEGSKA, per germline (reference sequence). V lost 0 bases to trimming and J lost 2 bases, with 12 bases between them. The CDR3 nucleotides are TGCAGTGCTAGAGATAGTCAGGTCCCCACAGATACGCAGTATTTT. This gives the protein CSARDSQVPTDTQYF.

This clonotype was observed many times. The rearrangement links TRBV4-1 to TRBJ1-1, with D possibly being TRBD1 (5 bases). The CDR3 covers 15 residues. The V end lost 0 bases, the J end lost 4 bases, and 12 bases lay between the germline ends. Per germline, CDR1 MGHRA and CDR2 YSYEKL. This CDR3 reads CASSQEGQGGTEAFF. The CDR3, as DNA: TGCGCCAGCAGCCAAGAAGGTCAGGGCGGCACTGAAGCTTTCTTT.

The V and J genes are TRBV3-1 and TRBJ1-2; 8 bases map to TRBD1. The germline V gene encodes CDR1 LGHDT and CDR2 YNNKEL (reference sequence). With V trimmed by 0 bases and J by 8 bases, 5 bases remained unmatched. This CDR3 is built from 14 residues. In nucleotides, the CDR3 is TGTGCCAGCAGCCAAGATAGGACAGGGATCGGCTACACCTTC. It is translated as CASSQDRTGIGYTF.

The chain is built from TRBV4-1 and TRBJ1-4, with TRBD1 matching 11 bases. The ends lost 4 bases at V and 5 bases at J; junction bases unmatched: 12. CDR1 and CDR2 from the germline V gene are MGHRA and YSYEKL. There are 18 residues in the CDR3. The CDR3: CASSRTPGQGERNEKLFF. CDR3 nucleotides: TGCGCCAGCAGCCGAACCCCGGGACAGGGGGAGAGGAATGAAAAACTGTTTTTT.

The CDR3 protein is CASSQGLSGTSVGELFF. In DNA, the CDR3 is TGTGCCAGCAGCCAAGGTCTCTCCGGGACCAGTGTGGGGGAGCTGTTTTTT. The V and J genes are TRBV3-1 and TRBJ2-2, with D possibly being TRBD1 or TRBD2 (5 bases each). The CDR3 has 17 residues. The ends were cut back, 1 base at V and 8 bases at J, with 20 bases in the middle. CDR1 is LGHDT and CDR2 is YNNKEL in the germline V gene (reference sequence).

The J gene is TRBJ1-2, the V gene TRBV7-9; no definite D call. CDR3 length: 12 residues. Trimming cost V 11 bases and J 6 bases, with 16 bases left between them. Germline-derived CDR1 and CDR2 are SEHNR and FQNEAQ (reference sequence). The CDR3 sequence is CAGGYHKNGYTF. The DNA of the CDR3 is TGTGCCGGAGGCTATCACAAGAATGGCTACACCTTC.

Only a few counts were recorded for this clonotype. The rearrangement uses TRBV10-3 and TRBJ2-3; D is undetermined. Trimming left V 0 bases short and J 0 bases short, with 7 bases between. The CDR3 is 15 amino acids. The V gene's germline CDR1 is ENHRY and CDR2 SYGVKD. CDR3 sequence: CAISESSDSTDTQYF. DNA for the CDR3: TGTGCCATCAGTGAGTCTAGTGACAGCACAGATACGCAGTATTTT.

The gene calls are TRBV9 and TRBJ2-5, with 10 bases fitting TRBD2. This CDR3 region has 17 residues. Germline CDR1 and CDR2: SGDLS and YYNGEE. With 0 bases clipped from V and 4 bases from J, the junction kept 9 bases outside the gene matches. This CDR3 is CASSVAPERGGGETQYF. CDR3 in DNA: TGTGCCAGCAGCGTAGCCCCGGAGCGGGGGGGAGGAGAGACCCAGTACTTC.

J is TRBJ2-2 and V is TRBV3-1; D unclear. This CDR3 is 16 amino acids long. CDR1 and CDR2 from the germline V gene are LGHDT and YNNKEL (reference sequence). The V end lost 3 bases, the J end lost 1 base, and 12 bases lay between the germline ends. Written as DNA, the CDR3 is TGTGCCAGCAGCCATCGCCCACTGGGGAACACCGGGGAGCTGTTTTTT. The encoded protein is CASSHRPLGNTGELFF.

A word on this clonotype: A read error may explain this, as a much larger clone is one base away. The CDR3 coding sequence is TGTGCCAGCAGCCCAGGGGCGTACGAGCAGTACTTC. As protein: CASSPGAYEQYF. This rearrangement joins TRBV7-2 to TRBJ2-7; weak D call: TRBD1 (6 bases). Germline V gene sequence: CDR1 SGHTA, CDR2 FQGNSA. V was clipped by 5 bases and J by 4 bases, with 9 bases between them. The CDR3 consists of 12 residues. The full variable domain, its missing parts supplied by reference TRBV7-2 and TRBJ2-7, is GAGVSQSPSNKVTEKGKDVELRCDPISGHTALYWYRQSLGQGLEFLIYFQGNSAPDKSGLPSDRFSAERTGGSVSTLTIQRTQQEDSAVYLCASSPGAYEQYFGPGTRLTVT.

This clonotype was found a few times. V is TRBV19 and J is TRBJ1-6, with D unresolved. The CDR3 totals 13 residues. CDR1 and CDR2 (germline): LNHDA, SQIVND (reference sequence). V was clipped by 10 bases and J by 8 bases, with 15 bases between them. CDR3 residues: CATMGAGDSPLHF. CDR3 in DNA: TGTGCCACCATGGGCGCCGGTGATTCACCCCTCCACTTT.